This passage covers 28 T cell receptor beta chains from one sample sequenced in a study of early T cells in non-severe SARS-CoV-2 infection. TCRdb independently ran MiXCR on the 5' RACE reads; one entry per CDR3 protein. The table records some 39,000 distinct CDR3 sequences, 4% to 4.5% of them present only once. Sequences were obtained from whole blood. Source of these receptors: an adult who was a healthcare worker with PCR-confirmed SARS-CoV-2 infection or an uninfected control (not recorded which).

This clonotype was seen many times. The CDR3 reads CATSKGTNQPQHF. CDR3 bases: TGTGCCACCAGTAAGGGGACCAATCAGCCCCAGCATTTT. The J gene is TRBJ1-5, the V gene TRBV24-1, with D tentatively TRBD1 (5 bases). Trimming removed 6 bases at V and 3 bases at J, with 8 bases between. The CDR3 has 13 amino acids. CDR1 is KGHDR, CDR2 SFDVKD, per germline.

This clonotype was picked up many times. V and J are TRBV7-6 and TRBJ2-2; a weak D match, TRBD1 (6 bases). Trimming removed 1 base from V and 4 bases from J, with 10 bases in between. The CDR3 has 15 amino acids. Germline CDR1 SGHVS, CDR2 FNYEAQ. DNA of the CDR3: TGTGCCAGCAGCTTAGGACAGGCTCTCACCGGGGAGCTGTTTTTT. The encoded protein is CASSLGQALTGELFF.

This clonotype was counted many times. The chain employs TRBV29-1 and TRBJ2-3; D is perhaps TRBD1 or TRBD2 (6 bases each). The ends were cut back, 7 bases at V and 2 bases at J, with 22 bases in the middle. CDR3 length: 16 amino acids. Germline V gene data show CDR1 as SQVTM and CDR2 as ANQGSEA. CDR3 DNA: TGCAGCGCAGAGGGGGGTGTGACAGGACACACAGATACGCAGTATTTT. Translating gives CSAEGGVTGHTDTQYF.

In this sample, this clonotype turned up many times. V gene TRBV7-9 combines with J gene TRBJ2-7; 7 nucleotides align to TRBD2. The CDR3 sequence is 15 residues long. With 5 bases clipped from V and 2 bases from J, the junction kept 9 bases outside the gene matches. From germline, CDR1 is SEHNR and CDR2 FQNEAQ (reference sequence). CDR3 DNA: TGTGCCAGCAGCCCCTGGGCTAGCGGCACCTACGAGCAGTACTTC. Translated, it gives CASSPWASGTYEQYF.

This clonotype has ten or more counts. The genes are TRBV19 and TRBJ2-7; no clear D. Deletions cut 0 bases from V and 3 bases from J, with 18 bases between. This CDR3 comprises 17 residues. CDR1 is LNHDA, CDR2 SQIVND, per germline (reference sequence). The CDR3 sequence: CASSIDLRDTHLYEQYF. The CDR3 DNA follows: TGTGCCAGTAGTATAGATCTACGAGACACTCACCTCTACGAGCAGTACTTC.

This clonotype was observed at least ten times. V is TRBV20-1 and J is TRBJ2-4; 7 nucleotides align to TRBD1. CDR1 DFQATT and CDR2 SNEGSKA come from the germline V gene (reference sequence). This CDR3 is 12 amino acids long. V lost 6 bases to trimming and J lost 7 bases; unmatched junction nucleotides: 6. For the CDR3, the DNA is TGCAGTGCCCGAGAAGGGGGCAACATTCAGTACTTC. It yields the protein CSAREGGNIQYF.

The table lists this clonotype with a few counts. V and J are TRBV29-1 and TRBJ1-5; D perhaps matches TRBD1 (5 bases). Germline V lookup: CDR1 SQVTM, CDR2 ANQGSEA. This CDR3 has 13 residues. Trimming removed 4 bases at V and 5 bases at J, with 12 bases between. The CDR3 nucleotides read TGCAGCGTTGCCTGGGGCGAGTATCAGCCCCAGCATTTT. Its protein product is CSVAWGEYQPQHF.

This clonotype was seen many times. The chain couples TRBV5-1 to TRBJ2-1; TRBD2 matches at 12 bases. The CDR3 contains 16 residues. The V segment lost 4 bases and the J segment 8 bases; nucleotides outside the gene matches: 10. CDR1 SGHRS and CDR2 YFSETQ come from the germline V gene. CDR3 nucleotides: TGCGCCAGCAGCCCTACGACTAGCGGGAGTGGCTATGAGCAGTTCTTC. Translating it yields CASSPTTSGSGYEQFF.

This clonotype was picked up a small number of times. The chain is built from TRBV11-2 and TRBJ1-1; TRBD1 matches at 7 bases. Losses at the gene ends were 4 bases for V and 5 bases for J; bases not matched to a gene: 7. The CDR3 totals 14 residues. Germline values: CDR1 SGHAT, CDR2 FQNNGV. The CDR3 nucleotides read TGTGCCAGCAGCTCCCTCAGGGGGGGTACTGAAGCTTTCTTT. It is translated as CASSSLRGGTEAFF.

This clonotype came up many times. The V call is TRBV27, the J call TRBJ1-5, with 7 bases that match TRBD1. The CDR3 is 16 residues long. The junction had 6 bases not matched to a gene; V was cut back by 3 bases and J by 1 base. The V gene's germline CDR1 is MNHEY and CDR2 SMNVEV (reference sequence). The chain's CDR3 is CASSFSRGGSNQPQHF. The DNA of the CDR3 is TGTGCCAGCAGTTTCAGTAGAGGGGGCAGCAATCAGCCCCAGCATTTT.

In its sample, this clonotype was seen many times. V is TRBV2 and J is TRBJ2-3; D is possibly TRBD2 (5 bases). Per the germline V gene, CDR1 is SNHLY and CDR2 is FYNNEI. The CDR3 length is 14 residues. V gave up 7 bases and J gave up 0 bases, with 11 bases separating them. The CDR3 region is CASTVRASTDTQYF. The CDR3 coding sequence is TGTGCCAGCACCGTGCGGGCCAGCACAGATACGCAGTATTTT.

V usage is TRBV11-2 and J usage is TRBJ1-3, with a possible D match to TRBD1 (5 bases). The CDR3 totals 16 residues. V lost 2 bases and J 2 bases, leaving 13 bases between the germline ends. The germline V gene encodes CDR1 SGHAT and CDR2 FQNNGV. CDR3 residues: CASSLTQGLAGNTIYF. In DNA form, the CDR3 reads TGTGCCAGCAGCTTAACCCAGGGATTAGCTGGAAACACCATATATTTT.

This clonotype was found many times. This sequence joins TRBV5-5 and TRBJ2-3; tentatively, D is TRBD2 (7 bases). The V gene lost 0 bases and the J gene lost 2 bases, with 13 bases spanning the gap. Germline CDR1 and CDR2: SGHKS and YYEKEE (reference sequence). The CDR3 sequence is 16 residues long. The CDR3 coding sequence is TGTGCCAGCAGCTTGGTGGGCGGGGGCAACACAGATACGCAGTATTTT. Translation: CASSLVGGGNTDTQYF.

This clonotype was found many times. The V and J genes are TRBV7-9 and TRBJ2-1, with TRBD2 matching over 7 bases. This CDR3 spans 19 amino acids. Losses at the gene ends were 1 base for V and 0 bases for J; bases not matched to a gene: 12. Germline CDR1 and CDR2: SEHNR and FQNEAQ (reference sequence). The CDR3 sequence: CASSLVRPSGPSSYNEQFF. As DNA, the CDR3 is TGTGCCAGCAGCTTAGTTCGGCCTAGCGGTCCTAGCTCCTACAATGAGCAGTTCTTC. The complete variable domain, with remaining parts taken from reference TRBV7-9 and TRBJ2-1, reads DTGVSQNPRHKITKRGQNVTFRCDPISEHNRLYWYRQTLGQGPEFLTYFQNEAQLEKSRLLSDRFSAERPKGSFSTLEIQRTEQGDSAMYLCASSLVRPSGPSSYNEQFFGPGTRLTVL.

This clonotype was recorded at least ten times. The chain employs TRBV6-5 and TRBJ1-2, with a possible D match to TRBD1 (6 bases). V was cut by 6 bases and J by 2 bases, with 10 bases left in between. The CDR3 is 13 residues long. Germline V gene data show CDR1 as MNHEY and CDR2 as SVGAGI. CDR3: CASSFGQNYGYTF. DNA of the CDR3: TGTGCCAGCAGCTTCGGACAGAACTATGGCTACACCTTC.

This clonotype was picked up many times. The chain combines TRBV7-8 with TRBJ2-4; 7 bases map to TRBD1. CDR1 is SGHVS, CDR2 FQNEAQ, per germline. Unmatched junction bases numbered 7, after V lost 3 bases and J lost 8 bases. This CDR3 comprises 14 residues. CDR3 in amino acids: CASSFGRGRDIQYF. The DNA of the CDR3 is TGTGCCAGCAGCTTCGGTAGGGGGCGAGACATTCAGTACTTC.

This clonotype was seen repeatedly, ten times or more. The chain couples TRBV13 to TRBJ1-1; D unresolved. Germline V gene data show CDR1 as PRHDT and CDR2 as FYEKMQ (reference sequence). This CDR3 comprises 15 residues. V lost 1 base and J lost 6, with 15 bases in between. CDR3 nucleotides: TGTGCCAGCAGCTTAGAAGCGGGGATAAGGGCTGAAGCTTTCTTT. Protein product: CASSLEAGIRAEAFF.

Only a few counts were recorded for this clonotype. The CDR3 DNA reads as TGTGCCAGCAGTTACACTTATAGGGCGGGAGATACGCAGTATTTT. Translating gives CASSYTYRAGDTQYF. The chain uses TRBV6-5 and TRBJ2-3; D may be TRBD2 (5 bases). The CDR3 consists of 15 residues. V dropped 2 bases and J dropped 5 bases, with 14 bases sitting between them. CDR1 is MNHEY and CDR2 is SVGAGI in the germline V gene.

The table lists this clonotype with many counts. This CDR3 reads CASSFVPDTDTQYF. CDR3 DNA sequence: TGTGCCAGCAGTTTCGTCCCCGACACAGATACGCAGTATTTT. The chain is built from TRBV27 and TRBJ2-3; D gene uncertain. The V and J ends lost 3 bases and 2 bases respectively, with 9 bases between them. The V gene's germline CDR1 is MNHEY and CDR2 SMNVEV (reference sequence). The CDR3 length is 14 residues.

This clonotype was found many times. The chain has TRBV20-1 and TRBJ2-3, with D perhaps assigned TRBD1 or TRBD2 (6 bases each). The CDR3 totals 19 residues. Germline V lookup: CDR1 DFQATT, CDR2 SNEGSKA (reference sequence). V was clipped by 1 base and J by 0 bases, with 23 bases between them. The CDR3 protein is CSARGRGDGKIFSTDTQYF. In DNA form, the CDR3 reads TGCAGTGCTAGAGGAAGGGGGGACGGGAAGATCTTTAGCACAGATACGCAGTATTTT.

This clonotype was found many times. The J gene is TRBJ2-2, the V gene TRBV20-1; 12 positions agree with TRBD2. The junction had 16 bases not matched to a gene; V was cut back by 6 bases and J by 5 bases. The V gene's germline CDR1 is DFQATT and CDR2 SNEGSKA (reference sequence). The CDR3 is made up of 18 amino acids. The CDR3 DNA sequence: TGCAGTGCCCCCAATCCTAGCGGGAGGGGGCGGCGAACCGGGGAGCTGTTTTTT. This translates into CSAPNPSGRGRRTGELFF.

This clonotype was picked up a small number of times. DNA of the CDR3: TGCAGCGTTGGAGGGGACAGGGCCTACGAGCAGTACTTC. Residues: CSVGGDRAYEQYF. This rearrangement joins TRBV29-1 to TRBJ2-7, with 9 bases identical to TRBD1. The CDR3 has 13 amino acids. Germline V gene lookup returns CDR1 SQVTM and CDR2 ANQGSEA. J gave up 2 bases and V 4 bases, and 3 bases lay outside the gene matches.

The sample holds a few counts of this clonotype. The rearrangement uses TRBV4-2 and TRBJ1-4; D may be TRBD1 (6 bases). The CDR3 length is 15 residues. The germline V gene encodes CDR1 LGHNA and CDR2 YNFKEQ. V shed 1 base and J shed 4 bases, with 10 bases lying between them. The CDR3 sequence is CASSQVEGGNEKLFF. DNA for the CDR3: TGTGCCAGCAGCCAAGTTGAGGGGGGTAATGAAAAACTGTTTTTT.

The rearrangement joins TRBV3-1 to TRBJ2-1; D is uncertain. V dropped 2 bases and J dropped 8 bases, with 4 bases sitting between them. CDR3 length equals 11 residues. Looked up from germline, CDR1 is LGHDT and CDR2 is YNNKEL (reference sequence). CDR3 sequence reads: CASSQKYEQFF. CDR3 bases: TGTGCCAGCAGCCAAAAGTATGAGCAGTTCTTC.

This clonotype was detected many times. The rearrangement joins TRBV10-3 to TRBJ2-1; 7 bases match TRBD1. After removal of 2 bases from V and 4 bases from J, the junction contained 2 bases not matched to a gene. Per germline, CDR1 ENHRY and CDR2 SYGVKD. CDR3 size: 14 residues. CDR3 amino acids: CAISEEGQYNEQFF. The CDR3 DNA reads as TGTGCCATCAGTGAGGAGGGACAGTACAATGAGCAGTTCTTC.

This clonotype has ten or more counts. This chain joins TRBV29-1 and TRBJ2-6; D remains ambiguous. The CDR3 totals 14 residues. Trimming took off 3 bases at V and 2 bases at J, with 8 bases between the two ends. The germline V gene encodes CDR1 SQVTM and CDR2 ANQGSEA. This CDR3 is CSVETWAGANVLTF. The CDR3 DNA reads TGCAGCGTTGAGACCTGGGCTGGGGCCAACGTCCTGACTTTC.

This clonotype was recorded many times. The V call is TRBV11-2, the J call TRBJ2-7; D uncertain. The germline gives CDR1 SGHAT, CDR2 FQNNGV. CDR3 length: 13 amino acids. V lost 3 bases, J lost 5 bases, and 11 bases lay in between. Here the CDR3 DNA reads TGTGCCAGCAGCTTCGGCATCCTGGACGAGCAGTACTTC. Its translation: CASSFGILDEQYF.

This rearrangement joins TRBV20-1 to TRBJ2-1; D perhaps matches TRBD1 (6 bases). This CDR3 is 12 amino acids long. Trimming took 7 bases from V and 4 from J, leaving 11 bases between them. The germline V gene has CDR1 DFQATT and CDR2 SNEGSKA (reference sequence). Here the CDR3 DNA reads TGCAGTGTTCCCGACAGGTACAATGAGCAGTTCTTC. It translates to CSVPDRYNEQFF.